Below, one T cell receptor (beta chain) is given with its context. Its antigen is still unknown. CDR3 length: 16 residues. Germline trimming cut 2 bases from V and 1 base from J; bases unmatched to any gene: 1. Germline values: CDR1 SGHTA, CDR2 FQGTGA. The sample comes from a study of T cell responses to AZD1222 COVID-19 vaccine. Study observations and caveats: Only a handful of AZD1222 recipients were seropositive at baseline.

This table comes from immunoSEQ multiplex PCR, and its TCRdb copy is limited to in-frame clones, with some not included. The sample carries 99,000 or so clones, around nine tenths recorded once. Material: peripheral blood, obtained on day 0 of AZD1222 vaccination. The chain is built from TRBV7-3 and TRBJ2-6; TRBD1 matches at 8 bases. This TCR was recovered from an adult in good health. The CDR3 nucleotides read TGTGCCAGCAGCTTAGGGACAGGATCTGGGGCCAACGTCCTGACTTTC. This sequence encodes CASSLGTGSGANVLTF.